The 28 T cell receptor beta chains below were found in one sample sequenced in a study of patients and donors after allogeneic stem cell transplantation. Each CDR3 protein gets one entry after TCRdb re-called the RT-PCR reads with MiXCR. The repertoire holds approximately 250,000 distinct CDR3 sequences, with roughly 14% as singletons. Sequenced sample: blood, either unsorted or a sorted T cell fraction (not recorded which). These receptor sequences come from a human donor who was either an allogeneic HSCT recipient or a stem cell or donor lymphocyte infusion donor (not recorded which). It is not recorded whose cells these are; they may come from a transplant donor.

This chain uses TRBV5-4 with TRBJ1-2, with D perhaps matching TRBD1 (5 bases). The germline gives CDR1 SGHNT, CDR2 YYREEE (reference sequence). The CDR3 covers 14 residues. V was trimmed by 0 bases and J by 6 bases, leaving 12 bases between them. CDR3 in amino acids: CASSLGQLDNGYTF. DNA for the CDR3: TGTGCCAGCAGCTTGGGACAGCTTGACAATGGCTACACCTTC.

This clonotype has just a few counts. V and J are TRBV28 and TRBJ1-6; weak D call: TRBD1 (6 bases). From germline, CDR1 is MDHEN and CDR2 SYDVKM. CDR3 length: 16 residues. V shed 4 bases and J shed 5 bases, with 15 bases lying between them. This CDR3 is CASSSSGTPNNSPLHF. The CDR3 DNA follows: TGTGCCAGCAGTTCCTCCGGGACACCGAATAATTCACCCCTCCACTTT.

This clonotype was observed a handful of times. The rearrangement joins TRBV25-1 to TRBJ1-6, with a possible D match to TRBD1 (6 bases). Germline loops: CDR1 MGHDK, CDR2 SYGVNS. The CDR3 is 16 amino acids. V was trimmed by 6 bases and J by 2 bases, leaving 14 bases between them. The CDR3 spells CASRAPGATYNSPLHF. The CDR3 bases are TGTGCCAGCAGGGCCCCGGGGGCGACCTATAATTCACCCCTCCACTTT.

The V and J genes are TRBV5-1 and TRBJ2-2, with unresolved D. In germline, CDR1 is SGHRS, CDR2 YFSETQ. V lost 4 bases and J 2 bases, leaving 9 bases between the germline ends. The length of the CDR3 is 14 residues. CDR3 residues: CASSEPKNTGELFF. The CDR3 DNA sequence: TGCGCCAGCAGCGAGCCGAAAAACACCGGGGAGCTGTTTTTT.

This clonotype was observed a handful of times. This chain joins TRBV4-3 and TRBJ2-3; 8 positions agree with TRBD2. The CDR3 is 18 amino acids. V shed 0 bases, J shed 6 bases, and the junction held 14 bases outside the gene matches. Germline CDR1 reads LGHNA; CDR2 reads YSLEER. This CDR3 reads CASSQDTTRGGIPDTQYF. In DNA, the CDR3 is TGCGCCAGCAGCCAAGACACCACCCGGGGGGGTATCCCGGATACGCAGTATTTT.

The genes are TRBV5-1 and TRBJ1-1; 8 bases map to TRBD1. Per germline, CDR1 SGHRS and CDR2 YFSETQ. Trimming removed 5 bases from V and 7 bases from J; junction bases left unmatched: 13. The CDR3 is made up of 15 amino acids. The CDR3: CASSRARGLSSEAFF. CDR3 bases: TGCGCCAGCAGTCGGGCCAGGGGGCTGTCTAGTGAAGCTTTCTTT.

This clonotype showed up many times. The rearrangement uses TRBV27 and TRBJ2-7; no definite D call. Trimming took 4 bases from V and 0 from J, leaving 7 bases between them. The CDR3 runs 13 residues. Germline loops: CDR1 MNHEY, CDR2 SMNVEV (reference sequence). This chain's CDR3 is CASSSPPSYEQYF. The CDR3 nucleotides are TGTGCCAGCAGTTCCCCCCCCTCCTACGAGCAGTACTTC.

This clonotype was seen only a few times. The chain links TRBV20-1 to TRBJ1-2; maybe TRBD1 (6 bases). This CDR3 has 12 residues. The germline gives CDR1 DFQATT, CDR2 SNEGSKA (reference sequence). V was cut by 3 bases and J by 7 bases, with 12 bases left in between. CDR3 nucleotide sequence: TGCAGTGCTAGTGGGGGGGCGGTTGGCTACACCTTC. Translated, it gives CSASGGAVGYTF.

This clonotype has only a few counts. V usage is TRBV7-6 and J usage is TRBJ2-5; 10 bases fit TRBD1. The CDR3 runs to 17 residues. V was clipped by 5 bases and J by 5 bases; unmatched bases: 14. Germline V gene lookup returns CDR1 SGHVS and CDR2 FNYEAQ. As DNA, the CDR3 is TGTGCCAGCAGCCTTAGGTGGGGGACAGGGGAAATCGAGACCCAGTACTTC. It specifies CASSLRWGTGEIETQYF.

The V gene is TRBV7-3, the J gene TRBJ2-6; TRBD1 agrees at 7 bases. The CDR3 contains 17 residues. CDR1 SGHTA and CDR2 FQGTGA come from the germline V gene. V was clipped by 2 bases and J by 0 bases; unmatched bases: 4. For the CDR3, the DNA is TGTGCCAGCAGCTTACCTGGACAGGCCTCTGGGGCCAACGTCCTGACTTTC. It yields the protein CASSLPGQASGANVLTF.

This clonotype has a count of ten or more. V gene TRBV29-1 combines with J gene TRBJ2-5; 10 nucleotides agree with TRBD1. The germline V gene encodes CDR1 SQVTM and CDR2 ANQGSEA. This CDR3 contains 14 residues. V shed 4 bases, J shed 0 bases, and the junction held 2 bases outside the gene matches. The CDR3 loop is CSVVGQGNQETQYF. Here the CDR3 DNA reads TGCAGCGTTGTGGGACAGGGGAACCAAGAGACCCAGTACTTC. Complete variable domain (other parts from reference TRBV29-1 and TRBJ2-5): SAVISQKPSRDICQRGTSLTIQCQVDSQVTMMFWYRQQPGQSLTLIATANQGSEATYESGFVIDKFPISRPNLTFSTLTVSNMSPEDSSIYLCSVVGQGNQETQYFGPGTRLLVL.

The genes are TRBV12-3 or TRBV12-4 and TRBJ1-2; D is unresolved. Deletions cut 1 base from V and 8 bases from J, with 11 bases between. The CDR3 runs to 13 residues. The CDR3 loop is CASSLGQKYGYTF. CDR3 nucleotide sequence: TGTGCCAGCAGTTTAGGTCAGAAGTACGGCTACACCTTC.

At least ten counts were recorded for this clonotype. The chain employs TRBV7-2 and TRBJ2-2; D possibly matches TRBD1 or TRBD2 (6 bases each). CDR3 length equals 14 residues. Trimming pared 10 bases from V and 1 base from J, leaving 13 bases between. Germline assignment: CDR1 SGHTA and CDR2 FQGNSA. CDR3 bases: TGTGCCATTCAGGGGCGGGGGAACACCGGGGAGCTGTTTTTT. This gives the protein CAIQGRGNTGELFF.

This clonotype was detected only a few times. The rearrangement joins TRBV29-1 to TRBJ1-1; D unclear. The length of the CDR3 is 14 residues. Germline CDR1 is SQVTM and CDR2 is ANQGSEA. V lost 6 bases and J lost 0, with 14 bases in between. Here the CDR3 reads CSVVAGFMNTEAFF. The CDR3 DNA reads TGCAGCGTGGTGGCCGGGTTTATGAACACTGAAGCTTTCTTT. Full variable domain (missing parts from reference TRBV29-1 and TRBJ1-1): SAVISQKPSRDICQRGTSLTIQCQVDSQVTMMFWYRQQPGQSLTLIATANQGSEATYESGFVIDKFPISRPNLTFSTLTVSNMSPEDSSIYLCSVVAGFMNTEAFFGQGTRLTVV.

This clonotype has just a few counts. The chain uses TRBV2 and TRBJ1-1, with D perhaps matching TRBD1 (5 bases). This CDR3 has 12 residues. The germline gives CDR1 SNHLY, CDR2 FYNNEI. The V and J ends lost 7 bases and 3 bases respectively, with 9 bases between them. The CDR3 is CASKQGYTEAFF. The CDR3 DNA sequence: TGTGCCAGCAAGCAGGGTTACACTGAAGCTTTCTTT. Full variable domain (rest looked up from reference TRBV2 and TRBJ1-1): EPEVTQTPSHQVTQMGQEVILRCVPISNHLYFYWYRQILGQKVEFLVSFYNNEISEKSEIFDDQFSVERPDGSNFTLKIRSTKLEDSAMYFCASKQGYTEAFFGQGTRLTVV.

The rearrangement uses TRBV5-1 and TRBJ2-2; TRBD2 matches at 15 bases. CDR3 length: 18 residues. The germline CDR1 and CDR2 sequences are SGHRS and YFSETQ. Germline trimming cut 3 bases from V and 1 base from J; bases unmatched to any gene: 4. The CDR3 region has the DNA TGCGCCAGCAGCTCCCTGGGACTAGCGGGAGGGAACACCGGGGAGCTGTTTTTT. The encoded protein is CASSSLGLAGGNTGELFF.

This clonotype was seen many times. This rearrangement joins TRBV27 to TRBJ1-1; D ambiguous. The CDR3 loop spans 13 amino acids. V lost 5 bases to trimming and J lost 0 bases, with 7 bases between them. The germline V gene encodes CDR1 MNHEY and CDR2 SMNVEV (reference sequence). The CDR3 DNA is TGTGCCAGCAGTCCCCTGATGAACACTGAAGCTTTCTTT. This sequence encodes CASSPLMNTEAFF.

This CDR3 reads CSAFRTGTNYGYTF. Here the CDR3 DNA reads TGCAGCGCCTTTAGGACAGGGACTAACTATGGCTACACCTTC. The V and J genes are TRBV29-1 and TRBJ1-2; 8 positions match TRBD1. This CDR3 has 14 residues. CDR1 and CDR2 (germline): SQVTM, ANQGSEA. The J segment lost 0 bases and the V segment lost 7 bases, leaving 7 bases of the junction unmatched.

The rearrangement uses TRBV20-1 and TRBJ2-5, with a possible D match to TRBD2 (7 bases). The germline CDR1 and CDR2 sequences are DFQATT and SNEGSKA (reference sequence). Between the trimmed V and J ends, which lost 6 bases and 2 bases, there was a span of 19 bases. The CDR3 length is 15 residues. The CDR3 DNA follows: TGCAGTGCCGCCCGAGACAGCGGGACACAAGAGACCCAGTACTTC. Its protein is CSAARDSGTQETQYF.

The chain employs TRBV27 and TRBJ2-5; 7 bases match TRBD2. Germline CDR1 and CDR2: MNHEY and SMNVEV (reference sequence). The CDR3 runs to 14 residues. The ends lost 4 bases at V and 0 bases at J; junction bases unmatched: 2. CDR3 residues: CASSSAGDQETQYF. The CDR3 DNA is TGTGCCAGCAGTTCGGCGGGGGACCAAGAGACCCAGTACTTC.

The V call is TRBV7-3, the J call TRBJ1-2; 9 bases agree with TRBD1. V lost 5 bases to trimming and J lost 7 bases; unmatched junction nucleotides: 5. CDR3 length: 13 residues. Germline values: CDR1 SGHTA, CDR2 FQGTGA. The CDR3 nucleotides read TGTGCCAGCAGCCTGGACAGGGGTTTTGGCTACACCTTC. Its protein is CASSLDRGFGYTF.

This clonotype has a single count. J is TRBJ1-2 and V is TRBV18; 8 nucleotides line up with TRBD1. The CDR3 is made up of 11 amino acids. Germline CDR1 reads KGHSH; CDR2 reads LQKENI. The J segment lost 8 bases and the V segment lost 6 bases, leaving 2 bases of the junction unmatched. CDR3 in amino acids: CASSDRGGYTF. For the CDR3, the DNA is TGTGCCAGCTCTGACAGGGGAGGCTACACCTTC.

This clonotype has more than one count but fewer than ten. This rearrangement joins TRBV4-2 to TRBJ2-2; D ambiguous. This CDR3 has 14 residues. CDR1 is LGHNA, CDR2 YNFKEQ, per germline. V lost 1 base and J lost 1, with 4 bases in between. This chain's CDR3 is CASSQVGNTGELFF. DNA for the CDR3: TGTGCCAGCAGCCAAGTAGGGAACACCGGGGAGCTGTTTTTT.

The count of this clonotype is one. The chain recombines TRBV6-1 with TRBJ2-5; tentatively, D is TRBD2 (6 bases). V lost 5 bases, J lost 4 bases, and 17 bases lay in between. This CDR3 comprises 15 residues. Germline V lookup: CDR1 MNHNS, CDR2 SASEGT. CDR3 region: CASSPGDRASETQYF. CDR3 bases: TGTGCCAGCAGTCCGGGGGACCGGGCATCAGAGACCCAGTACTTC.

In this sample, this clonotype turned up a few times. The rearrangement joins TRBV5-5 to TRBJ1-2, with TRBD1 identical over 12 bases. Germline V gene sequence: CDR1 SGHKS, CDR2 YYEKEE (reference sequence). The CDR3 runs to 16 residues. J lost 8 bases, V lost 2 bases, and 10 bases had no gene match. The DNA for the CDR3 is TGTGCCAGCAGCTTCAACCCGGGACAGGGGGCGCGAGGCTACACCTTC. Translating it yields CASSFNPGQGARGYTF.

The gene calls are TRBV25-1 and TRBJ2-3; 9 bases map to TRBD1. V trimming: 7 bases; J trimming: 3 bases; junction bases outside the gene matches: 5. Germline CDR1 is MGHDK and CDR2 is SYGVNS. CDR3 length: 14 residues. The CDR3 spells CASTGTGRTDTQYF. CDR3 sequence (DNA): TGTGCCAGCACGGGGACAGGGAGGACAGATACGCAGTATTTT.

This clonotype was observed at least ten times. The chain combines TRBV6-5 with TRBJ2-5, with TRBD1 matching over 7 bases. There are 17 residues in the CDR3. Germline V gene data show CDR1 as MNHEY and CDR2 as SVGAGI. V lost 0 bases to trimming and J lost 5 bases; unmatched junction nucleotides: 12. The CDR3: CASSYSLPRQGWETQYF. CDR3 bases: TGTGCCAGCAGTTACTCTCTTCCGAGACAGGGATGGGAGACCCAGTACTTC.

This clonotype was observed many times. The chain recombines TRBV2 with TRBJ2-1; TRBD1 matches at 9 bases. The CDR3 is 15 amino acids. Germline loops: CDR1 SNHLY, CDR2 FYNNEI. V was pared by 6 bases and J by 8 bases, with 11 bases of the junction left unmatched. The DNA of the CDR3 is TGTGCCAGCAGCACGAACAGGGGGCGAAAAGATGAGCAGTTCTTC. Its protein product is CASSTNRGRKDEQFF. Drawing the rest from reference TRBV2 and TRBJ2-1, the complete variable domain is EPEVTQTPSHQVTQMGQEVILRCVPISNHLYFYWYRQILGQKVEFLVSFYNNEISEKSEIFDDQFSVERPDGSNFTLKIRSTKLEDSAMYFCASSTNRGRKDEQFFGPGTRLTVL.